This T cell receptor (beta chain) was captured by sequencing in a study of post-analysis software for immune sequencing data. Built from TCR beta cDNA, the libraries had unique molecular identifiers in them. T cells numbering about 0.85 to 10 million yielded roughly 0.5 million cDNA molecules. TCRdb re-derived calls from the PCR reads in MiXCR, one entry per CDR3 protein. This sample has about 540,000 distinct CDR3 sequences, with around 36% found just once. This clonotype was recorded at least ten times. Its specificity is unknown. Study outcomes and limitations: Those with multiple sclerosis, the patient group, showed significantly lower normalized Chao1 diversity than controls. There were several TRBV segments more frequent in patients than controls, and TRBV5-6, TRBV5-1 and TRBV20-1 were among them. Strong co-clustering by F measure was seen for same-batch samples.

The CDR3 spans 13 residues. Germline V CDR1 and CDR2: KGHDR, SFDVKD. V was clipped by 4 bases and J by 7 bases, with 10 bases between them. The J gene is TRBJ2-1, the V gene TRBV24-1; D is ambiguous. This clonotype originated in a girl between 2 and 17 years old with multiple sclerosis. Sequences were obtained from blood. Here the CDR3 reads CATSDRYFNEQFF. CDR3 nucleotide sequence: TGTGCCACCAGTGACAGGTATTTTAATGAGCAGTTCTTC.